These 22 T cell receptor beta chains share one sample of origin, sequenced in a study of shared clonotypes between healthy human individuals. Only in-frame clones appear in the TCRdb table, and some are missing; sequencing was by immunoSEQ multiplex PCR. The sample shows about 2,100,000 clones, approximately 94% of them seen only once. Naive CD8 cells comprised CD45RO-negative, CCR7-positively selected cells, excluding terminally differentiated effector memory CD45RA+ cells. The sequencing sample was made of naive CD8+ T cells from PBMCs. The receptors come from a man aged 18-30 years in good health. Some clones in this sample may be carry-over from other donors' samples.

CDR3 coding DNA: TGTGCCAGCAGTAGGACAGGGACCGAAGCTTTCTTT. Translated: CASSRTGTEAFF. The V gene is TRBV27, the J gene TRBJ1-1, with 8 bases fitting TRBD1. In germline, CDR1 is MNHEY, CDR2 SMNVEV (reference sequence). J lost 8 bases, V lost 5 bases, and 4 bases had no gene match. This CDR3 comprises 12 residues.

This chain connects TRBV7-9 to TRBJ2-1; D is ambiguous. The CDR3 contains 15 residues. V lost 2 bases and J lost 8, with 16 bases in between. The germline CDR1 and CDR2 sequences are SEHNR and FQNEAQ (reference sequence). The CDR3 region has the DNA TGTGCCAGCAGCTTAATTGCTCGGCAGACCGATGAGCAGTTCTTC. Translating it yields CASSLIARQTDEQFF.

The gene calls are TRBV4-1 and TRBJ2-3; 8 bases agree with TRBD1. The ends lost 4 bases at V and 1 base at J; junction bases unmatched: 4. Germline CDR1 reads MGHRA; CDR2 reads YSYEKL. The length of the CDR3 is 15 residues. The CDR3 spells CASSPLTGGTDTQYF. CDR3 DNA: TGCGCCAGCAGCCCGCTGACAGGGGGCACAGATACGCAGTATTTT.

The chain has TRBV7-8 and TRBJ1-5, with a tentative D call TRBD1 (5 bases). Between the trimmed V and J ends, which lost 0 bases and 2 bases, there was a span of 8 bases. Germline assignment: CDR1 SGHVS and CDR2 FQNEAQ. The CDR3 runs to 15 residues. The CDR3 DNA reads TGTGCCAGCAGCTTAGCGGGCAGGGGCAATCAGCCCCAGCATTTT. Translated, it gives CASSLAGRGNQPQHF.

The chain carries TRBV11-1 and TRBJ2-7, with D hard to call. The V gene's germline CDR1 is SGHAT and CDR2 FQDESV (reference sequence). Deletions cut 5 bases from V and 0 bases from J, with 8 bases between. The CDR3 extends over 13 amino acids. The chain's CDR3 is CASSDRSSYEQYF. The DNA for the CDR3 is TGTGCCAGCAGCGATAGGAGCTCCTACGAGCAGTACTTC.

The rearrangement joins TRBV11-2 to TRBJ2-2; no clear D. The V gene lost 1 base and the J gene lost 0 bases, with 9 bases spanning the gap. CDR3 length: 16 amino acids. The germline V gene has CDR1 SGHAT and CDR2 FQNNGV. The CDR3 spells CASSLVSRPNTGELFF. Here the CDR3 DNA reads TGTGCCAGCAGCTTAGTCTCGCGCCCGAACACCGGGGAGCTGTTTTTT.

V usage is TRBV29-1 and J usage is TRBJ2-3; a weak D match, TRBD2 (5 bases). The CDR3 extends over 15 amino acids. With 6 bases removed from V and 5 bases from J, the gap between germline ends came to 21 bases. The germline V gene encodes CDR1 SQVTM and CDR2 ANQGSEA. The CDR3 spells CSVRPPTGSGDTQYF. The CDR3 DNA reads as TGCAGCGTCCGCCCCCCTACGGGATCAGGAGATACGCAGTATTTT.

V is TRBV5-1 and J is TRBJ1-2; 8 bases map to TRBD1. Germline V CDR1 and CDR2: SGHRS, YFSETQ. With 4 bases clipped from V and 3 bases from J, the junction kept 5 bases outside the gene matches. The CDR3 has 14 residues. The CDR3 nucleotides read TGCGCCAGCAGCCCCCCGGACAGGGACTATGGCTACACCTTC. Translated: CASSPPDRDYGYTF.

Regarding this clone: The sample carries other DNA sequences with the same CDR3. The CDR3 DNA reads TGTGCCAGCAGTTTAAGGGGGTCCCAGCCCCAGCATTTT. It codes for CASSLRGSQPQHF. This sequence joins TRBV28 and TRBJ1-5; weak D call: TRBD1 (6 bases). The CDR3 sequence is 13 residues long. Germline assignment: CDR1 MDHEN and CDR2 SYDVKM. Trimming cost V 2 bases and J 7 bases, with 9 bases left between them.

The rearrangement uses TRBV6-6 and TRBJ2-7; D is unclear. The V gene lost 7 bases and the J gene lost 6 bases, with 16 bases spanning the gap. The CDR3 sequence is 13 residues long. Germline CDR1 and CDR2: MNHNY and SVGAGI (reference sequence). The CDR3 DNA reads as TGTGCCAGCATAAGTGTTCTATCTGGCGAGCAGTACTTC. Translation: CASISVLSGEQYF.

The chain has TRBV2 and TRBJ2-1; perhaps TRBD2 as D (7 bases). The CDR3 is 15 amino acids. Germline V CDR1 and CDR2: SNHLY, FYNNEI. V lost 2 bases, J lost 4 bases, and 12 bases lay in between. The CDR3 nucleotides read TGTGCCAGCAGTGAACGGGGGGCAAGTTACAATGAGCAGTTCTTC. It encodes CASSERGASYNEQFF.

V is TRBV11-2 and J is TRBJ2-7, with TRBD2 as a possible D gene (5 bases). CDR1 and CDR2 from the germline V gene are SGHAT and FQNNGV. The CDR3 totals 14 residues. V was trimmed by 5 bases and J by 6 bases, leaving 17 bases between them. This chain's CDR3 is CASSLGRASGEQYF. For the CDR3, the DNA is TGTGCCAGCAGCCTTGGACGAGCCAGCGGCGAGCAGTACTTC. The full variable domain, rest sourced from reference TRBV11-2 and TRBJ2-7, is EAGVAQSPRYKIIEKRQSVAFWCNPISGHATLYWYQQILGQGPKLLIQFQNNGVVDDSQLPKDRFSAERLKGVDSTLKIQPAKLEDSAVYLCASSLGRASGEQYFGPGTRLTVT.

J is TRBJ1-3 and V is TRBV6-5; the D is unclear. Germline loops: CDR1 MNHEY, CDR2 SVGAGI. The CDR3 has 15 amino acids. With 5 bases removed from V and 0 bases from J, the gap between germline ends came to 11 bases. The DNA of the CDR3 is TGTGCCAGCAGTCCTGCCCCGAGCTCTGGAAACACCATATATTTT. Protein sequence: CASSPAPSSGNTIYF.

The chain's CDR3 is CASSYSEGGHGYTF. DNA of the CDR3: TGTGCCAGCAGTTACTCGGAGGGGGGGCACGGCTACACCTTC. The V gene is TRBV6-6, the J gene TRBJ1-2, with D perhaps TRBD1 (6 bases). The CDR3 has 14 residues. From germline, CDR1 is MNHNY and CDR2 SVGAGI (reference sequence). V dropped 0 bases and J dropped 8 bases, with 13 bases sitting between them.

This clone showed up just once. The chain has TRBV7-6 and TRBJ2-1; D uncertain. CDR1 is SGHVS, CDR2 FNYEAQ, per germline. V was trimmed by 5 bases and J by 8 bases, leaving 19 bases between them. The CDR3 has 15 residues. The CDR3, as DNA: TGTGCCAGCAGCGGGCGATTGGAAGCCTCACATGAGCAGTTCTTC. Protein product: CASSGRLEASHEQFF.

The genes are TRBV27 and TRBJ1-2; possibly TRBD1 for D (5 bases). Germline assignment: CDR1 MNHEY and CDR2 SMNVEV (reference sequence). V was trimmed by 4 bases and J by 0 bases, leaving 12 bases between them. This CDR3 spans 15 amino acids. CDR3 amino acids: CASSSRDGANYGYTF. The CDR3 DNA follows: TGTGCCAGCAGTTCCCGGGACGGAGCTAACTATGGCTACACCTTC.

V gene TRBV4-3 combines with J gene TRBJ1-2; D perhaps matches TRBD1 (6 bases). The V end lost 0 bases, the J end lost 7 bases, and 21 bases lay between the germline ends. The CDR3 loop spans 17 amino acids. Germline V gene data show CDR1 as LGHNA and CDR2 as YSLEER. CDR3 region: CASSQDAEVRSRGGYTF. CDR3 coding DNA: TGCGCCAGCAGCCAAGATGCGGAGGTTCGGAGCAGGGGTGGCTACACCTTC.

This clone was seen a single time. This sequence joins TRBV11-2 and TRBJ2-3, with D possibly being TRBD1 (6 bases). V shed 3 bases and J shed 5 bases, with 9 bases lying between them. The CDR3 contains 13 residues. CDR1 SGHAT and CDR2 FQNNGV come from the germline V gene. This chain's CDR3 is CASSFFRGDTQYF. The CDR3, as DNA: TGTGCCAGCAGCTTCTTCAGGGGAGATACGCAGTATTTT.

As for this clone: Additional DNA sequences in this sample encode the identical CDR3. The J gene is TRBJ1-1, the V gene TRBV11-2; D call uncertain. The length of the CDR3 is 16 residues. Trimming removed 0 bases at V and 0 bases at J, with 11 bases between. The germline CDR1 and CDR2 sequences are SGHAT and FQNNGV. CDR3 sequence reads: CASSLDSPGLNTEAFF. CDR3 in DNA: TGTGCCAGCAGCTTAGACTCCCCAGGACTGAACACTGAAGCTTTCTTT. Complete variable domain (other parts from reference TRBV11-2 and TRBJ1-1): EAGVAQSPRYKIIEKRQSVAFWCNPISGHATLYWYQQILGQGPKLLIQFQNNGVVDDSQLPKDRFSAERLKGVDSTLKIQPAKLEDSAVYLCASSLDSPGLNTEAFFGQGTRLTVV.

The CDR3 reads CASSLAASGSTDTQYF. CDR3 sequence (DNA): TGTGCCAGCAGCTTAGCGGCTAGCGGGAGCACAGATACGCAGTATTTT. The chain uses TRBV11-2 and TRBJ2-3; TRBD2 matches at 8 bases. CDR3 length: 16 amino acids. CDR1 and CDR2 from the germline V gene are SGHAT and FQNNGV. V shed 1 base and J 0 bases; nucleotides not matched to a gene: 3.

The J gene is TRBJ2-2, the V gene TRBV2; D call uncertain. Per germline, CDR1 SNHLY and CDR2 FYNNEI. V was clipped by 8 bases and J by 2 bases, with 12 bases between them. The CDR3 covers 14 residues. The DNA for the CDR3 is TGTGCCAGCGGTCGCACAGTTAACACCGGGGAGCTGTTTTTT. Its protein is CASGRTVNTGELFF.

Worth noting for this clone: The sample carries other DNA sequences with the same CDR3. The genes are TRBV27 and TRBJ2-3; D not certain. The germline V gene encodes CDR1 MNHEY and CDR2 SMNVEV (reference sequence). This CDR3 has 15 amino acids. V lost 3 bases and J lost 0, with 10 bases in between. Here the CDR3 reads CASSFLATSTDTQYF. CDR3 sequence (DNA): TGTGCCAGCAGTTTCCTTGCGACTAGCACAGATACGCAGTATTTT.